This paragraph reports one T cell receptor (beta chain). It lacks a known antigen. No clone much larger than this one lies a single base away; base qualities are absent. Collaborating institutions collected whole blood in K2EDTA tubes following their own protocols. Collaborator samples were shipped for TCRbeta analysis as frozen whole blood, isolated PBMCs, or DNA extracted from either sample type. This specimen comes from a study of blood T cell repertoires in COVID-19 (dated by TCRdb to about 2020). Concerning the study at large: Samples covering the acute and convalescent phases of COVID-19 were provided by collaborators in the United States, Italy and Spain. A de-identified subject ID, COVID-19 status, age in years and sex were almost always included in the sample metadata. HLA class I and class II types, where available, came from metadata supplied by the sample provider rather than from assay-based typing. The prospective study material was composed of cDNA or gDNA derived from T cells, B-cell-depleted T cells, or PBMCs. The samples were drawn from the first 160 participants of the ongoing ImmuneRACE study and from roughly 1,300 subjects provided by 6 global collaborators. A freely available public database, intended as a resource for researchers studying the immune response to SARS-CoV-2, is where the repertoires were released. The dataset comprised deeply sampled blood TCRbeta repertoires from subjects exposed to, actively infected with, or recovered from COVID-19.

The immunoSEQ Assay, a bias-controlled multiplex PCR, was used to amplify TCRbeta CDR3 regions from genomic DNA. Under the source paper's analysis protocol: The number of nucleated cells in each sample was estimated by amplification of reference gene primers within the assay. To quantify the absolute abundance of each unique TCRbeta CDR3 rearrangement, sequence reads were collapsed and filtered. For each sample, productive Simpson clonality was calculated as the square root of Simpson's diversity index over productive rearrangements. The source is immuneACCESS, and TCRdb retained only in-frame sequences with V and J called. Part of the clones is not carried over; for the studies checked, unresolved V genes explain less than half of this, and the remainder is unexplained. For V, J and clone size, that table is used; D and trimming come from the DNA. This sample is represented by some 180,000 clones; approximately 80% of them were singletons. The ten largest clones capture roughly 6.7% of the sample.

Paper-wide results and their limitations: How much clinical and demographic metadata was included differed by source and by participant, and the metadata was provided uncurated.

Sequences were obtained from peripheral blood. This receptor was identified in a man in his sixties with acute or convalescent COVID-19.

Here the CDR3 is given as CASSLSRGVSYEQYF. The base sequence is TGTGCCAGCAGTTTATCGCGGGGGGTCTCCTACGAGCAGTACTTC. The chain employs TRBV28 and TRBJ2-7; 8 junctional bases match TRBD2. CDR1 MDHEN and CDR2 SYDVKM were looked up in the germline V gene. Trimming takes 1 base off V and 0 bases off J; junction bases not matched to a gene: 2. The CDR3 sequence holds 15 residues, the cysteine and phenylalanine included. CDR3 DNA is the only sequence kept; it has 45 bases, read in frame from the first base.